This passage covers 6 T cell receptor beta chains from one sample sequenced in a study of cytotoxic CD8 clonotypes in ibrutinib-treated CLL. Clones were sequenced by immunoSEQ multiplex PCR, and TCRdb holds only the in-frame ones, with some missing. The sample contains about 120,000 clones, 58% of which appear only once. Specimen: PBMCs, collected after 24 months of ibrutinib treatment. These receptors came from a human donor with chronic lymphocytic leukemia.

The genes are TRBV5-1 and TRBJ1-1; TRBD1 matches 7 bases. From germline, CDR1 is SGHRS and CDR2 YFSETQ. The J segment lost 4 bases and the V segment lost 5 bases, leaving 14 bases of the junction unmatched. There are 16 residues in the CDR3. Written as DNA, the CDR3 is TGCGCCAGCAGATTAGTACCTACAGGGGTGGGCACTGAAGCTTTCTTT. Its translation: CASRLVPTGVGTEAFF.

This sequence joins TRBV4-2 and TRBJ1-4; the match to TRBD1 covers 9 bases. V lost 5 bases, J lost 8 bases, and 6 bases stayed unmatched. Germline loops: CDR1 LGHNA, CDR2 YNFKEQ. This CDR3 has 14 amino acids. CDR3 protein: CASSGGTGNEKLFF. Written as DNA, the CDR3 is TGTGCCAGCAGCGGGGGGACAGGGAACGAAAAACTGTTTTTT.

The chain has TRBV6-1 and TRBJ2-3, with D possibly TRBD1 on 6 matching bases. V was cut by 6 bases and J by 7 bases, with 11 bases left in between. The CDR3 length is 12 residues. Germline loops: CDR1 MNHNS, CDR2 SASEGT. CDR3 region: CASRGRGNTQYF. As DNA, the CDR3 is TGTGCCAGCAGAGGCAGGGGCAATACGCAGTATTTT.

The genes are TRBV9 and TRBJ2-7; weak D call: TRBD1 (5 bases). The germline CDR1 and CDR2 sequences are SGDLS and YYNGEE. Trimming took off 3 bases at V and 0 bases at J, with 10 bases between the two ends. The length of the CDR3 is 14 residues. CDR3: CASSAEDTSYEQYF. Here the CDR3 DNA reads TGTGCCAGCAGCGCAGAGGACACCTCCTACGAGCAGTACTTC.

This rearrangement joins TRBV7-9 to TRBJ2-7; D remains unclear. The CDR3 is 11 amino acids. The germline V gene has CDR1 SEHNR and CDR2 FQNEAQ (reference sequence). V lost 5 bases, J lost 10 bases, and 12 bases lay in between. In DNA form, the CDR3 reads TGTGCCAGCAGCACGCCTGGAAAACAGTACTTC. Amino acid sequence: CASSTPGKQYF.

This clone came up many times. This rearrangement joins TRBV4-3 to TRBJ2-4, with D uncertain. Trimming left V 0 bases short and J 2 bases short, with 5 bases between. Germline CDR1 and CDR2: LGHNA and YSLEER. The CDR3 loop spans 14 amino acids. CDR3 residues: CASSQDPTKNIQYF. The CDR3 DNA is TGCGCCAGCAGCCAAGACCCGACCAAAAACATTCAGTACTTC.